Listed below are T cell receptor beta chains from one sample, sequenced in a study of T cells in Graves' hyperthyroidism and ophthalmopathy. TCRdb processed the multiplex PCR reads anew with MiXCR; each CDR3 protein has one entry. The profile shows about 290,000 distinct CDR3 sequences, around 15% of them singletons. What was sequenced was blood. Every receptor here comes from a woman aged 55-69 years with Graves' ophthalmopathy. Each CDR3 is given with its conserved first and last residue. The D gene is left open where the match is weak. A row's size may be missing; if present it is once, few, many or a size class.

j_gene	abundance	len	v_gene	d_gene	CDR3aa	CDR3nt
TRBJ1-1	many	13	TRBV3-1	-	CASSPRGQTEAFF	TGTGCCAGCAGCCCCCGAGGACAGACTGAAGCTTTCTTT
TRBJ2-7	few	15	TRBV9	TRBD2	CASSVTSGSVYEQYF	TGTGCCAGCAGCGTCACTAGCGGGAGTGTCTACGAGCAGTACTTC
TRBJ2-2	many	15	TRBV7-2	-	CASSLLLDNTGELFF	TGTGCCAGCAGCCTCCTTCTGGACAACACCGGGGAGCTGTTTTTT
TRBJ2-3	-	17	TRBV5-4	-	CASSLARQVGAVDTQYF	TGTGCCAGCAGCTTGGCTCGACAGGTGGGGGCCGTAGATACGCAGTATTTT
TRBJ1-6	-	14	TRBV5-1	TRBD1	CASSPDREASPLHF	TGCGCCAGCAGCCCCGACAGGGAAGCATCACCCCTCCACTTT
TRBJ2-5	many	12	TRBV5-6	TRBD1	CASRGTEGTQYF	TGTGCCAGCAGGGGGACAGAAGGGACCCAGTACTTC
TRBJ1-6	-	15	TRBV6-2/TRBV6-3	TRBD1	CASSPTGNENSPLHF	TGTGCCAGCAGCCCGACAGGGAACGAAAATTCACCCCTCCACTTT
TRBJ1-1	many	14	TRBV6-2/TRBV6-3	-	CASSHSAGPHEAFF	TGTGCCAGCAGCCACTCGGCCGGTCCGCATGAAGCTTTCTTT
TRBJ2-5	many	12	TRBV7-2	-	CASSWGQETQYF	TGTGCCAGCAGCTGGGGCCAAGAGACCCAGTACTTC
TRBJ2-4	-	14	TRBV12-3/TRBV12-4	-	CASTPGGQENIQYF	TGTGCCAGCACCCCCGGGGGGCAGGAAAACATTCAGTACTTC
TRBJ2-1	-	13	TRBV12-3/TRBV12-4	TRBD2	CASSSSRLAGQFF	TGTGCCAGCAGTTCTAGCCGACTAGCTGGGCAGTTCTTC
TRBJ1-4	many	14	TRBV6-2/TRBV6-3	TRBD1	CASSRDSFNEKLFF	TGTGCCAGCAGTCGGGACAGTTTTAATGAAAAACTGTTTTTT
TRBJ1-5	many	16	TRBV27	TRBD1	CASSLLSGQGYQPQHF	TGTGCCAGCAGTTTACTGTCGGGACAGGGGTATCAGCCCCAGCATTTT
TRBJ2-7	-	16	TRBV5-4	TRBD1	CASSRTGGQTSYEQYF	TGTGCCAGCAGCCGGACAGGGGGACAAACCTCCTACGAGCAGTACTTC
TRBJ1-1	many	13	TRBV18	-	CASSRAENTEAFF	TGTGCCAGCTCAAGGGCGGAAAACACTGAAGCTTTCTTT
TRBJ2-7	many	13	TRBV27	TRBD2	CASGGGRRYEQYF	TGTGCCAGCGGGGGGGGGAGGCGCTACGAGCAGTACTTC
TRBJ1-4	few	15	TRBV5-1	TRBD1	CASSRGQGNSEKLFF	TGTGCCAGCAGCAGAGGACAGGGAAATAGTGAAAAACTGTTTTTT
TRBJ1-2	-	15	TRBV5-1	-	CASSFTGSSNYGYTF	TGCGCCAGCAGCTTTACAGGGAGTTCTAACTATGGCTACACCTTC
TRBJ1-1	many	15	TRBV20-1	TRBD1	CSARRAGGRGTEAFF	TGCAGTGCCAGACGGGCAGGGGGTAGAGGCACTGAAGCTTTCTTT
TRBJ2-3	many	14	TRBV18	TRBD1	CASSPMDRADTQYF	TGTGCCAGCTCACCAATGGACAGGGCAGATACGCAGTATTTT
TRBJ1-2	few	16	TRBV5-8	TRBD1	CASSLGGGQGARGYTF	TGTGCCAGCAGCTTGGGGGGGGGACAGGGGGCGCGAGGCTACACCTTC
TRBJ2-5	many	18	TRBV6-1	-	CASSRAQGRGYPQETQYF	TGTGCCAGCAGTCGCGCCCAGGGGAGGGGATATCCTCAAGAGACCCAGTACTTC
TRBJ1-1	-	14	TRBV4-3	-	CASSQDFGYTEAFF	TGCGCCAGCAGCCAAGATTTTGGGTACACTGAAGCTTTCTTT
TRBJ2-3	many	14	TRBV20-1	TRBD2	CSAWGLAGTDTQYF	TGCAGTGCTTGGGGACTAGCGGGCACAGATACGCAGTATTTT
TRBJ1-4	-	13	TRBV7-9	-	CASSLEGRTKLFF	TGTGCCAGCAGCTTAGAAGGACGGACTAAACTGTTTTTT
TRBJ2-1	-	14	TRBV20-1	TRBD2	CSARGLAGGREQFF	TGCAGTGCTAGAGGTCTAGCGGGGGGACGTGAGCAGTTCTTC
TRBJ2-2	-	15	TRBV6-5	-	CASSYSRPVTGELFF	TGTGCCAGCAGTTACTCGAGGCCGGTCACCGGGGAGCTGTTTTTT
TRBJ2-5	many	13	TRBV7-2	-	CASHIGGQETQYF	TGTGCCAGCCACATCGGCGGACAAGAGACCCAGTACTTC
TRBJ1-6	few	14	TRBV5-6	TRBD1	CASSLGQGSSPLHF	TGTGCCAGCAGCTTGGGACAGGGAAGTTCACCCCTCCACTTT
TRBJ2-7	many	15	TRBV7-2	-	CASSPSGGRGYEQYF	TGTGCCAGCAGCCCTAGTGGGGGCCGCGGGTACGAGCAGTACTTC
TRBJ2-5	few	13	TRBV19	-	CASSSVNQETQYF	TGTGCCAGTAGTTCCGTGAACCAAGAGACCCAGTACTTC
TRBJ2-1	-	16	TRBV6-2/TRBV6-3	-	CASSYFGRGSYNEQFF	TGTGCCAGCAGTTACTTTGGAAGAGGATCCTACAATGAGCAGTTCTTC
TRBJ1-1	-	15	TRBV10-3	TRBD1	CAISTGGQMNTEAFF	TGTGCCATCAGCACAGGGGGCCAAATGAACACTGAAGCTTTCTTT
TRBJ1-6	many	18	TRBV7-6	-	CASSSVGGSSSYNSPLHF	TGTGCCAGCAGTTCCGTGGGGGGCAGCAGCTCCTATAATTCACCCCTCCACTTT
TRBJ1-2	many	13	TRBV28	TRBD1	CASSRTGVDGYTF	TGTGCCAGCAGTCGCACAGGGGTGGATGGCTACACCTTC
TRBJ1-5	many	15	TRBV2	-	CASSEDRVRNQPQHF	TGTGCCAGCAGTGAAGACAGGGTTCGAAATCAGCCCCAGCATTTT
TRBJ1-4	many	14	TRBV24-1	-	CATSDPGSGEKLFF	TGTGCCACCAGTGATCCGGGCTCGGGCGAAAAACTGTTTTTT
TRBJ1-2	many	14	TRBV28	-	CASSSPTDRAGYTF	TGTGCCAGCAGTTCCCCGACCGATAGGGCAGGCTACACCTTC
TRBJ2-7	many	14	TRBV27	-	CASSSSSFSYEQYF	TGTGCCAGCAGTTCCTCCTCCTTCTCCTACGAGCAGTACTTC
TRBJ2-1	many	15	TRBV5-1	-	CASSLDRPIYNEQFF	TGCGCCAGCAGCTTGGACAGGCCGATTTACAATGAGCAGTTCTTC
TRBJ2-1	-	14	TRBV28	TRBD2	CASIGSGRRNEQFF	TGTGCCAGCATCGGTAGCGGGAGACGGAATGAGCAGTTCTTC
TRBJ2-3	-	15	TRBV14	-	CASSHPQRSTDTQYF	TGTGCCAGCAGCCATCCCCAGAGGAGCACAGATACGCAGTATTTT
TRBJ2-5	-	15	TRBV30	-	CAWSVRGATQETQYF	TGTGCCTGGAGTGTACGGGGAGCGACCCAAGAGACCCAGTACTTC
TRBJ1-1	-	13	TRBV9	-	CASSVVIGGEAFF	TGTGCCAGCAGCGTAGTTATTGGGGGTGAAGCTTTCTTT
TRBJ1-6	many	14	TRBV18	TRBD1	CASTGQAMDSPLHF	TGTGCCAGCACCGGACAGGCTATGGATTCACCCCTCCACTTT
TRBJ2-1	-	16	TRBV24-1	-	CATSDPTGSVYNEQFF	TGTGCCACCAGTGATCCTACAGGGAGCGTCTACAATGAGCAGTTCTTC
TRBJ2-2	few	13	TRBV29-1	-	CSVDSRGTGELFF	TGCAGCGTTGACAGCCGTGGCACCGGGGAGCTGTTTTTT
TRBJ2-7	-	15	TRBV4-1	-	CASSQTGTFAYEQYF	TGCGCCAGCAGCCAAACCGGGACATTTGCCTACGAGCAGTACTTC
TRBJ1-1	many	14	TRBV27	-	CASSDLDRNTEAFF	TGTGCCAGCAGCGACCTCGACCGGAACACTGAAGCTTTCTTT
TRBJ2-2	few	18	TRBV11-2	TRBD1	CASSLLAGTGVFTGELFF	TGTGCCAGCAGCTTACTCGCCGGGACAGGGGTGTTCACCGGGGAGCTGTTTTTT
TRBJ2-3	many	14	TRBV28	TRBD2	CASSWGLATDTQYF	TGTGCCAGCAGTTGGGGACTAGCGACAGATACGCAGTATTTT
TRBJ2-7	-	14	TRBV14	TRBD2	CASSRGLASGEQYF	TGTGCCAGCAGCCGGGGACTAGCATCCGGTGAGCAGTACTTC
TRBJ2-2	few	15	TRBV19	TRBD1	CASNYQGANTGELFF	TGTGCCAGTAATTACCAGGGGGCTAACACCGGGGAGCTGTTTTTT
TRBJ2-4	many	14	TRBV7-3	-	CASSPTRAKNIQYF	TGTGCCAGCAGCCCCACACGGGCCAAAAACATTCAGTACTTC
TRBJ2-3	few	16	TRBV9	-	CASSVGWQGGGDTQYF	TGTGCCAGCAGCGTAGGGTGGCAGGGGGGGGGAGATACGCAGTATTTT
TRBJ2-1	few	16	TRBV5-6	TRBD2	CASSQRGRGSYNEQFF	TGTGCCAGCAGCCAACGCGGGAGGGGGTCCTACAATGAGCAGTTCTTC
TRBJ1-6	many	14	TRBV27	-	CASSPEGGNSPLHF	TGTGCCAGCAGTCCCGAGGGGGGGAATTCACCCCTCCACTTT
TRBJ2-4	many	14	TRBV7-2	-	CASSLGLGWNIQYF	TGTGCCAGCAGCTTAGGGCTGGGGTGGAACATTCAGTACTTC
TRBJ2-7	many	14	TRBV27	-	CASSLLQVGGEQYF	TGTGCCAGCAGTTTATTACAGGTCGGAGGCGAGCAGTACTTC
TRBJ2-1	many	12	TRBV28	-	CASSSAYNEQFF	TGTGCCAGCAGTTCCGCATACAATGAGCAGTTCTTC